What follows describes a single T cell receptor beta chain. This sample is part of a study of shared T cell receptors in the human thymus. Generated by immunoSEQ multiplex PCR, the TCRdb table keeps only in-frame clones and is missing some. Here the sample spans about 380,000 clones, 85% to 95% being singletons. The germline CDR1 and CDR2 sequences are SEHNR and FQNEAQ (reference sequence). The CDR3 has 15 amino acids. With 4 bases clipped from V and 10 bases from J, the junction kept 15 bases outside the gene matches. This TCR was sampled from a human donor. The sample was thymocytes. The J gene is TRBJ1-1, the V gene TRBV7-9; 7 bases align to TRBD1. The DNA of the CDR3 is TGTGCCAGCAGCTCTATCCTAACGGCCAACAGGGGAGCTTTCTTT. Protein sequence: CASSSILTANRGAFF.